This T cell receptor beta chain was identified during a study of cytomegalovirus exposure and HLA in healthy donors. This clone was found once. The target antigen is unknown. The PCR was carried out with 60 Vbeta primers and 13 Jbeta primers. Some clones are missing from TCRdb's copy, which holds only in-frame ones; the method was immunoSEQ multiplex PCR. The sample carries 150,000 to 200,000 clones, 79% recorded once. Notes on the study in general: Of the V segments, some could not be distinguished, including TRBV6-2 and TRBV6-3, and were excluded. Researchers reportedly found TCR beta sequences accurately predicted most subjects' HLA-A and HLA-B alleles. HLA allele associations emerged for roughly 17,000 TCR beta sequences in a later analysis, at 0.05 false discovery rate.

The ends lost 3 bases at V and 7 bases at J; junction bases unmatched: 3. Germline V gene lookup returns CDR1 LNHDA and CDR2 SQIVND (reference sequence). The CDR3 contains 14 residues. The chain uses TRBV19 and TRBJ1-4, with 9 bases that match TRBD1. Specimen: PBMCs. This receptor was identified in a woman aged 25 to 45 in good health and CMV-seropositive. The CDR3 is CASSMGQGVEKLFF. The CDR3 DNA follows: TGTGCCAGTAGTATGGGACAGGGAGTTGAAAAACTGTTTTTT. The full variable domain, completed using reference TRBV19 and TRBJ1-4, is DGGITQSPKYLFRKEGQNVTLSCEQNLNHDAMYWYRQDPGQGLRLIYYSQIVNDFQKGDIAEGYSVSREKKESFPLTVTSAQKNPTAFYLCASSMGQGVEKLFFGSGTQLSVL.